This T cell receptor (beta chain) was recovered during a study of blood T cells in healthy people across ages. Study-wide results and caveats: In these data, TCR beta diversity tracked strongly with naive T cell percentage. Among T cells, TCR beta diversity per million cells dropped roughly linearly as age rose.

With regard to this clonotype: Its antigen is not identified.

A sample-barcoded 5' primer and a J-beta primer mix were used in a second PCR of roughly 6 to 11 cycles. Each TCR beta cDNA got a 12-nucleotide random molecular identifier. A single record per CDR3 protein comes from TCRdb applying MiXCR to the 5' RACE reads. This table holds 1.5 million to 1.9 million distinct CDR3 sequences, about 42% found once. Individuals who donated were healthy Caucasians from Russia aged 6 to 90. The CDR3 runs 16 residues. CDR1 and CDR2 from the germline V gene are LGHNA and YSLEER. Sequenced sample: blood. V gene TRBV4-3 combines with J gene TRBJ2-5, with TRBD2 identical over 8 bases. The DNA end is a closer match to TRBJ2-7, so the J assignment may be wrong. The TCR comes from a woman under 30 in good health. The CDR3 spells CASSQDSGTRGGEQYF. The CDR3 DNA follows: TGCGCCAGCAGCCAAGATTCCGGGACTAGAGGCGGCGAGCAGTACTTC.